Each of the 24 T cell receptor beta chains below was sequenced from the same sample in a study of blood T cells in healthy people across ages (dated by TCRdb to between 2014 and 2017). Library creation used 5' RACE. TCRdb names Illumina HiSeq 2500 as the instrument used. The second PCR ran for roughly 7 to 11 cycles and used a J-beta primer mix along with a sample-barcoded 5' primer. TCRdb's own reprocessing of the public reads used fastp at Q25 and MiXCR and kept productive beta chains. For every CDR3 protein sequence, its rows merge into one entry that carries the most common genes and DNA. The sample has 1 million or so distinct CDR3 sequences on record, 45% of them singletons. The leading ten clones occupy approximately 17% of the sample. Specimen: blood. These receptors were taken from a woman between 55 and 75 years old in good health.

This clonotype appeared a few times. One end of the junction does not line up with germline, which may come from a read error. The CDR3 loop is CSASQGSSEQYF. DNA for the CDR3: TGCAGTGCTAGTCAGGGGTCCTCCGAGCAGTACTTC. J is TRBJ2-7 and V is TRBV20-1, with D possibly being TRBD1 (6 bases). CDR1 and CDR2 from the germline V gene are DFQATT and SNEGSKA (reference sequence). This CDR3 contains 12 residues.

In its sample, this clonotype was seen a few times. V gene TRBV29-1 combines with J gene TRBJ2-7; maybe TRBD1 (7 bases). CDR3 length: 13 amino acids. The germline CDR1 and CDR2 sequences are SQVTM and ANQGSEA. Trimming took 6 bases from V and 2 from J, leaving 14 bases between them. The CDR3 sequence is CSVAGGTAYEQYF. The CDR3 coding sequence is TGCAGCGTAGCAGGCGGGACAGCCTACGAGCAGTACTTC.

Concerning this clonotype: Germline is not matched at one junction end, which may reflect a read error. This chain connects TRBV6-5 to TRBJ2-7; 8 nucleotides align to TRBD1. CDR1 and CDR2 from the germline V gene are MNHEY and SVGAGI. The length of the CDR3 is 14 residues. This chain's CDR3 is CASSRTGSSYGQYF. CDR3 nucleotide sequence: TGTGCCAGCTCCCGGACAGGGAGCTCCTACGGGCAGTACTTC.

The chain links TRBV5-6 to TRBJ2-3; 15 bases are shared with TRBD2. With V trimmed by 4 bases and J by 4 bases, 7 bases remained unmatched. The CDR3 totals 17 residues. Germline CDR1 is SGHDT and CDR2 is YYEEEE. The CDR3, as DNA: TGTGCCAGCAGCGAGGTGGGACTAGCGGGAGGCGCAGATACGCAGTATTTT. Translation: CASSEVGLAGGADTQYF.

This clonotype was detected only a few times. V and J are TRBV2 and TRBJ2-5, with D maybe TRBD1 (5 bases). This CDR3 has 15 residues. The V gene's germline CDR1 is SNHLY and CDR2 FYNNEI. V lost 6 bases to trimming and J lost 0 bases, with 14 bases between them. The CDR3 region is CASRRQGFDQETQYF. CDR3 in DNA: TGTGCCAGCAGGCGGCAGGGATTCGACCAAGAGACCCAGTACTTC.

This clonotype was observed once. The V gene is TRBV5-1, the J gene TRBJ2-7, with 7 bases identical to TRBD1. The CDR3 runs 15 residues. Germline V gives CDR1 SGHRS, CDR2 YFSETQ. V lost 2 bases to trimming and J lost 3 bases; unmatched junction nucleotides: 8. DNA of the CDR3: TGCGCCAGCAGCTTTTTAACAGGGGCTGTCTACGAGCAGTACTTC. Translation: CASSFLTGAVYEQYF.

The chain carries TRBV2 and TRBJ1-5, with a weak D call TRBD1 (5 bases). Trimming took 0 bases from V and 4 from J, leaving 10 bases between them. The CDR3 extends over 15 amino acids. Germline CDR1 SNHLY, CDR2 FYNNEI. The CDR3 DNA reads as TGTGCCAGCAGTGAAGCGCTTGGGGGAAATCAGCCCCAGCATTTT. Encoded protein: CASSEALGGNQPQHF.

V is TRBV20-1 and J is TRBJ2-7, with D possibly matching TRBD1 (5 bases). The CDR3 spans 13 residues. The germline gives CDR1 DFQATT, CDR2 SNEGSKA (reference sequence). The germline V and J ends were trimmed by 3 bases and 3 bases, with 12 bases remaining between them. The DNA for the CDR3 is TGCAGTGCTAGTAAGGCAGGGTACTACGAGCAGTACTTC. It yields the protein CSASKAGYYEQYF.

This chain links TRBV11-2 with TRBJ2-1, with TRBD1 matching over 11 bases. Unmatched junction bases numbered 6, after V lost 4 bases and J lost 7 bases. Germline loops: CDR1 SGHAT, CDR2 FQNNGV. The CDR3 sequence is 15 residues long. DNA for the CDR3: TGTGCCAGCAGCTCCCGGGACAGGGGGTTAAATGAGCAGTTCTTC. Amino acids: CASSSRDRGLNEQFF. Looking up the rest from reference TRBV11-2 and TRBJ2-1 gives the full variable domain: EAGVAQSPRYKIIEKRQSVAFWCNPISGHATLYWYQQILGQGPKLLIQFQNNGVVDDSQLPKDRFSAERLKGVDSTLKIQPAKLEDSAVYLCASSSRDRGLNEQFFGPGTRLTVL.

This clonotype was observed a handful of times. V usage is TRBV20-1 and J usage is TRBJ2-6; 8 bases fit TRBD2. V was clipped by 3 bases and J by 2 bases; unmatched bases: 9. Germline values: CDR1 DFQATT, CDR2 SNEGSKA (reference sequence). This CDR3 has 17 residues. CDR3 sequence reads: CSARVDGTRAGANVLTF. Here the CDR3 DNA reads TGCAGTGCTAGGGTAGACGGGACTAGGGCTGGGGCCAACGTCCTGACTTTC.

CDR3 DNA sequence: TGTGCCAGCAGTTTATCCGGGTGGGGGGACTACGAGCAGTACTTC. This encodes CASSLSGWGDYEQYF. The rearrangement uses TRBV27 and TRBJ2-7; a possible D gene is TRBD2 (6 bases). Germline loops: CDR1 MNHEY, CDR2 SMNVEV (reference sequence). This CDR3 has 15 amino acids. Between the trimmed V and J ends, which lost 0 bases and 3 bases, there was a span of 12 bases.

This clonotype has only a few counts. The J gene is TRBJ2-1, the V gene TRBV20-1; no firm D call. The germline V and J ends were trimmed by 3 bases and 6 bases, with 15 bases remaining between them. CDR1 and CDR2 (germline): DFQATT, SNEGSKA (reference sequence). There are 14 residues in the CDR3. The DNA of the CDR3 is TGCAGTGCTAGTATCGAATTCCACCCCAATGAGCAGTTCTTC. Amino acid sequence: CSASIEFHPNEQFF.

In this sample, this clonotype turned up a few times. CDR3 sequence reads: CASSQLADKNIQYF. In DNA form, the CDR3 reads TGTGCCAGCAGCCAACTAGCGGACAAAAACATTCAGTACTTC. V and J are TRBV4-2 and TRBJ2-4; 7 positions agree with TRBD2. Germline V gene sequence: CDR1 LGHNA, CDR2 YNFKEQ. CDR3 size: 14 residues. J lost 3 bases, V lost 2 bases, and 1 base had no gene match.

On this clonotype: A read error may produce the germline difference seen at one junction end. The chain uses TRBV4-2 and TRBJ1-5; a weak D match, TRBD1 (5 bases). There are 15 residues in the CDR3. Germline V gene sequence: CDR1 LGHNA, CDR2 YNFKEQ. The CDR3 here is CTSSQVGARNQPQHF. CDR3 bases: TGTACCAGCAGCCAAGTCGGGGCTCGCAATCAGCCCCAGCATTTT.

The chain employs TRBV20-1 and TRBJ2-1; D may be TRBD1 (6 bases). With 5 bases removed from V and 5 bases from J, the gap between germline ends came to 19 bases. This CDR3 has 15 residues. Germline CDR1 is DFQATT and CDR2 is SNEGSKA (reference sequence). CDR3 in amino acids: CSAQAPWDINNEQFF. CDR3 nucleotides: TGCAGTGCTCAAGCCCCATGGGACATTAACAATGAGCAGTTCTTC.

This clonotype was seen more than once but under ten times. V is TRBV27 and J is TRBJ2-7, with 10 bases matching TRBD1. The CDR3 length is 13 residues. Unmatched junction bases numbered 6, after V lost 6 bases and J lost 7 bases. The germline V gene encodes CDR1 MNHEY and CDR2 SMNVEV (reference sequence). In DNA, the CDR3 is TGTGCCAGCAGAAGGACAGGGGGGGAAGAGCAGTACTTC. It yields the protein CASRRTGGEEQYF.

The sample holds a few counts of this clonotype. The rearrangement uses TRBV20-1 and TRBJ2-4, with 7 bases aligning to TRBD2. Looked up from germline, CDR1 is DFQATT and CDR2 is SNEGSKA (reference sequence). Unmatched junction bases numbered 24, after V lost 0 bases and J lost 13 bases. This CDR3 region has 18 residues. The CDR3 nucleotides read TGCAGTGCTAGAGATAGCGTTGAAGTCGGACTAGTCCCGCGGGAGCAGTACTTC. Translation: CSARDSVEVGLVPREQYF.

The V call is TRBV28, the J call TRBJ2-5; D is undetermined. The CDR3 spans 13 residues. With 10 bases removed from V and 2 bases from J, the gap between germline ends came to 14 bases. The germline gives CDR1 MDHEN, CDR2 SYDVKM. The CDR3 reads CAIQSVSQETQYF. CDR3 nucleotides: TGTGCCATCCAGTCAGTGTCACAAGAGACCCAGTACTTC. Drawing the rest from reference TRBV28 and TRBJ2-5, the complete variable domain is DVKVTQSSRYLVKRTGEKVFLECVQDMDHENMFWYRQDPGLGLRLIYFSYDVKMKEKGDIPEGYSVSREKKERFSLILESASTNQTSMYLCAIQSVSQETQYFGPGTRLLVL.

The table lists this clonotype with many counts. The chain has TRBV5-1 and TRBJ2-7; 9 bases match TRBD1. CDR1 is SGHRS and CDR2 is YFSETQ in the germline V gene. This CDR3 region has 15 residues. The V gene end was trimmed by 0 bases and the J gene end by 1 base; junction bases not matched to a gene: 2. CDR3 region: CASSLAGTGSYEQYF. CDR3 DNA sequence: TGCGCCAGCAGCTTGGCCGGGACAGGGTCCTACGAGCAGTACTTC. Variable domain in full (rest from reference TRBV5-1 and TRBJ2-7): KAGVTQTPRYLIKTRGQQVTLSCSPISGHRSVSWYQQTPGQGLQFLFEYFSETQRNKGNFPGRFSGRQFSNSRSEMNVSTLELGDSALYLCASSLAGTGSYEQYFGPGTRLTVT.

The rearrangement links TRBV5-1 to TRBJ2-1; 8 bases align to TRBD1. The CDR3 runs to 16 residues. The germline CDR1 and CDR2 sequences are SGHRS and YFSETQ. V gave up 4 bases and J gave up 3 bases; unmatched junction bases: 9. The CDR3 reads CASSRPGTGNYNEQFF. CDR3 in DNA: TGCGCCAGCAGCCGACCTGGGACAGGTAACTACAATGAGCAGTTCTTC.

The chain is built from TRBV29-1 and TRBJ1-2; D unclear. Germline V gives CDR1 SQVTM, CDR2 ANQGSEA. Trimming removed 3 bases at V and 0 bases at J, with 8 bases between. The CDR3 contains 13 residues. Written as DNA, the CDR3 is TGCAGCGTTGATGTTCAATCTAACTATGGCTACACCTTC. Translating gives CSVDVQSNYGYTF.

The chain combines TRBV5-1 with TRBJ1-3; no clear D gene. Looked up from germline, CDR1 is SGHRS and CDR2 is YFSETQ. The CDR3 has 15 residues. The V end was cut by 4 bases, the J end by 0 bases, with 11 bases between. The CDR3 DNA reads TGCGCCAGCAGCCCTACACCTAGCTCTGGAAACACCATATATTTT. Translating gives CASSPTPSSGNTIYF.

This clonotype has a handful of counts. J is TRBJ2-7 and V is TRBV6-1; D assignment may be TRBD1 or TRBD2 (5 bases each). Germline V gene sequence: CDR1 MNHNS, CDR2 SASEGT. V dropped 4 bases and J dropped 3 bases, with 16 bases sitting between them. The CDR3 has 15 amino acids. CDR3 DNA: TGTGCCAGCAGTGCGGTCCGGGACGTTCGCTACGAGCAGTACTTC. Protein: CASSAVRDVRYEQYF.

This clonotype has only a few counts. V gene TRBV29-1 combines with J gene TRBJ2-7, with D possibly TRBD2 on 5 matching bases. CDR3 length equals 14 residues. V gave up 3 bases and J gave up 2 bases, with 14 bases separating them. CDR1 and CDR2 from the germline V gene are SQVTM and ANQGSEA. CDR3 coding DNA: TGCAGCGTTGAGGAGGAGGCAGATCCCTACGAGCAGTACTTC. It codes for CSVEEEADPYEQYF.